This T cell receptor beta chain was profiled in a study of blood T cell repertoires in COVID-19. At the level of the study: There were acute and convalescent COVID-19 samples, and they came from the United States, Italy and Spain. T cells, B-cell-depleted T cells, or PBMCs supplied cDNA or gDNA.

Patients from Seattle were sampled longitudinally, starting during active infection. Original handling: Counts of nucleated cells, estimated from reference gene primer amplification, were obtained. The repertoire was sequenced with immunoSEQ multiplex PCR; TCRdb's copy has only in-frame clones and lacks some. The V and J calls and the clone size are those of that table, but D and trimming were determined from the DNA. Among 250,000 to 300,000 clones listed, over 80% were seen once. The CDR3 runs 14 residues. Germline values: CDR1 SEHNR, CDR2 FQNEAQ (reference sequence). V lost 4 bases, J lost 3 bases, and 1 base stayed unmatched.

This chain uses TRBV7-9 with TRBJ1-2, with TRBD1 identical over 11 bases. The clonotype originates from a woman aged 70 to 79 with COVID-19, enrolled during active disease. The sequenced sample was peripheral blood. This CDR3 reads CASSSGQGDYGYTF. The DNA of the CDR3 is TGTGCCAGCAGCTCGGGACAGGGGGACTATGGCTACACCTTC.